This TCR beta chain was obtained from a study of cytomegalovirus exposure and HLA in healthy donors. General study findings and limits: What was likely a sequencing artifact was a cluster of highly shared sequence variants. The study flagged some 170 TCR beta chains as cytomegalovirus-associated. TRBV6-2, TRBV6-3 and other indistinguishable V segments were excluded. A later analysis found TCR association rates differed by HLA locus, highest for DRB1 and lowest for HLA-C.

Germline V lookup: CDR1 MNHEY, CDR2 SVGAGI. There are 15 residues in the CDR3. The V segment lost 4 bases and the J segment 3 bases; nucleotides outside the gene matches: 8. Notes on this clone: Its cognate antigen is unknown.

Primers included in the PCR were 60 Vbeta and 13 Jbeta primers. The assay was immunoSEQ multiplex PCR, and TCRdb's table has in-frame clones only and misses some. The sample holds approximately 130,000 clones, around 70% seen once. V is TRBV6-5 and J is TRBJ2-7; TRBD2 matches at 8 bases. The specimen sequenced was PBMCs. The sequence derives from a woman aged 55 to 70 in good health and CMV-seropositive. The CDR3 here is CASSSTPGGSYEQYF. CDR3 coding DNA: TGTGCCAGCAGTTCCACGCCGGGGGGGAGCTACGAGCAGTACTTC.